Shown below are 21 T cell receptor beta chains from a single sample sequenced in a study of lymphopenia after photon versus proton radiotherapy. TCRdb's table, derived via immunoSEQ multiplex PCR, lists solely in-frame clones and lacks some. The sample contains 65,000 to 90,000 clones, 85% to 95% of which appear only once. The sample consisted of peripheral blood, taken from a patient treated with photon-based radiotherapy. The receptors shown here come from a woman aged 40-49 years with cholangiocarcinoma.

J is TRBJ1-4 and V is TRBV7-9, with D unresolved. This CDR3 region has 14 residues. The V and J ends lost 4 bases and 7 bases respectively, with 13 bases between them. The germline V gene has CDR1 SEHNR and CDR2 FQNEAQ (reference sequence). The CDR3 region is CASSSNVPLEKLFF. The DNA for the CDR3 is TGTGCCAGCAGCTCCAACGTGCCACTTGAAAAACTGTTTTTT.

Only one count was recorded for this clone. The CDR3 here is CASSEVGIAYEQYF. The CDR3 DNA reads as TGTGCCAGCAGTGAAGTAGGGATCGCCTACGAGCAGTACTTC. V usage is TRBV25-1 and J usage is TRBJ2-7; D call uncertain. CDR1 is MGHDK and CDR2 is SYGVNS in the germline V gene. Trimming left V 2 bases short and J 2 bases short, with 10 bases between. The CDR3 consists of 14 residues.

This rearrangement joins TRBV19 to TRBJ1-1; D is unresolved. Germline values: CDR1 LNHDA, CDR2 SQIVND (reference sequence). The V gene lost 5 bases and the J gene lost 5 bases, with 9 bases spanning the gap. The length of the CDR3 is 12 residues. The CDR3: CASSVQWTEAFF. The CDR3 DNA reads TGTGCCAGTAGTGTCCAGTGGACTGAAGCTTTCTTT.

The V call is TRBV11-2, the J call TRBJ2-7; either TRBD1 or TRBD2 may supply D (5 bases each). The length of the CDR3 is 15 residues. Germline CDR1 is SGHAT and CDR2 is FQNNGV. The V end lost 5 bases, the J end lost 4 bases, and 18 bases lay between the germline ends. The CDR3 sequence is CASSEFVGEEYEQYF. The DNA for the CDR3 is TGTGCCAGCAGCGAATTCGTGGGGGAAGAGTACGAGCAGTACTTC.

The table lists this clone with a count of one. The chain recombines TRBV5-4 with TRBJ2-7; a weak D match, TRBD2 (5 bases). The CDR3 length is 13 residues. The germline CDR1 and CDR2 sequences are SGHNT and YYREEE (reference sequence). V lost 0 bases, J lost 3 bases, and 7 bases lay in between. For the CDR3, the DNA is TGTGCCAGCAGCTTGGGGGGAGACTACGAGCAGTACTTC. As protein: CASSLGGDYEQYF.

The DNA for the CDR3 is TGTGCCAGCACCCTGACTGACTCTGGGGCCAACGTCCTGACTTTC. This sequence encodes CASTLTDSGANVLTF. The rearrangement links TRBV9 to TRBJ2-6; D is unresolved. Germline CDR1 is SGDLS and CDR2 is YYNGEE. This CDR3 has 15 amino acids. The V and J ends lost 6 bases and 0 bases respectively, with 10 bases between them.

The V call is TRBV6-5, the J call TRBJ2-2, with no clear D. CDR1 is MNHEY, CDR2 SVGAGI, per germline. V was clipped by 2 bases and J by 1 base, with 8 bases between them. The CDR3 contains 15 residues. The CDR3 DNA follows: TGTGCCAGCAGTTACCGGGCCTTGAACACCGGGGAGCTGTTTTTT. It yields the protein CASSYRALNTGELFF.

This chain joins TRBV5-1 and TRBJ1-1, with TRBD1 matching 9 bases. V trimming: 1 base; J trimming: 5 bases; junction bases outside the gene matches: 9. Germline V gene lookup returns CDR1 SGHRS and CDR2 YFSETQ. The CDR3 totals 16 residues. The CDR3 region has the DNA TGCGCCAGCAGCTTGAGGCCGGGACAGGGCGCTACTGAAGCTTTCTTT. Its protein is CASSLRPGQGATEAFF. The full variable domain, its missing parts supplied by reference TRBV5-1 and TRBJ1-1, is KAGVTQTPRYLIKTRGQQVTLSCSPISGHRSVSWYQQTPGQGLQFLFEYFSETQRNKGNFPGRFSGRQFSNSRSEMNVSTLELGDSALYLCASSLRPGQGATEAFFGQGTRLTVV.

The rearrangement joins TRBV6-5 to TRBJ2-2, with TRBD1 identical over 7 bases. The CDR3 consists of 15 residues. The V gene's germline CDR1 is MNHEY and CDR2 SVGAGI. V trimming: 7 bases; J trimming: 5 bases; junction bases outside the gene matches: 10. The CDR3 loop is CASTPGGYQTGELFF. In nucleotides, the CDR3 is TGTGCCAGCACACCAGGGGGTTACCAAACCGGGGAGCTGTTTTTT.

The chain joins TRBV5-6 to TRBJ1-1; 9 bases are a match to TRBD1. The CDR3 consists of 14 residues. V shed 6 bases, J shed 1 base, and the junction held 4 bases outside the gene matches. The V gene's germline CDR1 is SGHDT and CDR2 YYEEEE. CDR3 in amino acids: CASNGQGRNTEAFF. The CDR3 DNA is TGTGCCAGCAACGGACAGGGGAGGAACACTGAAGCTTTCTTT. The full variable domain, rest sourced from reference TRBV5-6 and TRBJ1-1, is DAGVTQSPTHLIKTRGQQVTLRCSPKSGHDTVSWYQQALGQGPQFIFQYYEEEERQRGNFPDRFSGHQFPNYSSELNVNALLLGDSALYLCASNGQGRNTEAFFGQGTRLTVV.

CDR3 bases: TGCAGCGTTGGCAACGGGGCTAAAGCCACCGGGGAGCTGTTTTTT. Residues: CSVGNGAKATGELFF. The V gene is TRBV29-1, the J gene TRBJ2-2, with D possibly being TRBD1 or TRBD2 (5 bases each). The CDR3 runs 15 residues. The V end was cut by 4 bases, the J end by 4 bases, with 16 bases between. The germline CDR1 and CDR2 sequences are SQVTM and ANQGSEA.

The chain links TRBV18 to TRBJ2-6, with TRBD2 as a possible D gene (5 bases). The V end was cut by 3 bases, the J end by 4 bases, with 16 bases between. The CDR3 extends over 17 amino acids. Germline values: CDR1 KGHSH, CDR2 LQKENI. This CDR3 reads CASSPRGPPGGANVLTF. In DNA, the CDR3 is TGTGCCAGCTCACCTCGAGGACCGCCGGGGGGGGCCAACGTCCTGACTTTC.

The chain uses TRBV7-8 and TRBJ2-3; TRBD1 might be the D (6 bases). V was pared by 5 bases and J by 4 bases, with 13 bases between. The CDR3 loop spans 14 amino acids. CDR1 and CDR2 (germline): SGHVS, FQNEAQ. CDR3 DNA sequence: TGTGCCAGCAGCGAAACAGGGTCGGCAGATACGCAGTATTTT. Translating it yields CASSETGSADTQYF.

The chain joins TRBV11-1 to TRBJ1-1, with D uncertain. Trimming stripped 0 bases from V and 5 bases from J, with 10 bases between. The CDR3 runs to 14 residues. Germline assignment: CDR1 SGHAT and CDR2 FQDESV (reference sequence). CDR3 region: CASSLAVTTTEAFF. DNA of the CDR3: TGTGCCAGCAGCTTAGCGGTGACGACGACTGAAGCTTTCTTT. Variable domain in full (rest from reference TRBV11-1 and TRBJ1-1): EAEVAQSPRYKITEKSQAVAFWCDPISGHATLYWYRQILGQGPELLVQFQDESVVDDSQLPKDRFSAERLKGVDSTLKIQPAELGDSAMYLCASSLAVTTTEAFFGQGTRLTVV.

The rearrangement uses TRBV14 and TRBJ1-4; D is perhaps TRBD1 (5 bases). Looked up from germline, CDR1 is SGHDN and CDR2 is FVKESK. There are 14 residues in the CDR3. V shed 6 bases and J shed 5 bases, with 13 bases lying between them. CDR3 DNA sequence: TGTGCCAGCAGGAACAGGTGGGTGAATGAAAAACTGTTTTTT. Its protein product is CASRNRWVNEKLFF. Complete variable domain (other parts from reference TRBV14 and TRBJ1-4): EAGVTQFPSHSVIEKGQTVTLRCDPISGHDNLYWYRRVMGKEIKFLLHFVKESKQDESGMPNNRFLAERTGGTYSTLKVQPAELEDSGVYFCASRNRWVNEKLFFGSGTQLSVL.

This rearrangement joins TRBV6-5 to TRBJ2-7; D may be TRBD2 (5 bases). The CDR3 is 13 amino acids. The V gene's germline CDR1 is MNHEY and CDR2 SVGAGI. V was clipped by 2 bases and J by 6 bases, with 11 bases between them. The CDR3, as DNA: TGTGCCAGCAGTTACAGGAGAGGGAGCGAGCAGTACTTC. This codes for CASSYRRGSEQYF.

The genes are TRBV28 and TRBJ1-2; a possible D gene is TRBD1 (5 bases). CDR1 MDHEN and CDR2 SYDVKM come from the germline V gene. The length of the CDR3 is 12 residues. With 3 bases removed from V and 8 bases from J, the gap between germline ends came to 10 bases. The DNA for the CDR3 is TGTGCCAGCAGTTTTCAGGGCCGGGGCTACACCTTC. It is translated as CASSFQGRGYTF.

The chain recombines TRBV19 with TRBJ2-7; 13 nucleotides align to TRBD2. The CDR3 is 17 amino acids. The germline V gene has CDR1 LNHDA and CDR2 SQIVND (reference sequence). After removal of 5 bases from V and 2 bases from J, the junction contained 9 bases not matched to a gene. The CDR3 DNA reads as TGTGCCAGTAGTCTCCACCCGGGACTAGCGGGGACCTACGAGCAGTACTTC. Its translation: CASSLHPGLAGTYEQYF.

This clone was detected only once. CDR3: CASVEQGVSNTEAFF. For the CDR3, the DNA is TGTGCCAGCGTGGAACAGGGGGTCTCGAACACTGAAGCTTTCTTT. The rearrangement links TRBV2 to TRBJ1-1, with 8 bases matching TRBD1. The V gene's germline CDR1 is SNHLY and CDR2 FYNNEI. The CDR3 contains 15 residues. V shed 8 bases, J shed 1 base, and the junction held 9 bases outside the gene matches.

The genes are TRBV2 and TRBJ2-7, with 11 positions matching TRBD2. Per germline, CDR1 SNHLY and CDR2 FYNNEI. This CDR3 has 14 amino acids. Losses at the gene ends were 3 bases for V and 6 bases for J; bases not matched to a gene: 4. CDR3 DNA: TGTGCCAGCAGTGATAGCGGGGGGGCCTCCGAGCAGTACTTC. It yields the protein CASSDSGGASEQYF.

The chain employs TRBV30 and TRBJ1-6; D unresolved. With 4 bases removed from V and 7 bases from J, the gap between germline ends came to 14 bases. The CDR3 loop spans 14 amino acids. Germline lookup yields CDR1 GTSNPN and CDR2 SVGIG (reference sequence). The CDR3 reads CAWTDGMGNSPLHF. CDR3 sequence (DNA): TGTGCCTGGACGGACGGGATGGGGAATTCACCCCTCCACTTT.